These T cell receptor beta chains were read from a single sample in a study of metastatic and nonmetastatic thyroid tumors. With MiXCR, TCRdb called clones anew from the PCR reads. The sample records some 40,000 clones, roughly 14% being singletons. Specimen: blood. Source of these receptors: a female donor with papillary thyroid cancer or a benign thyroid nodule (not recorded which). Some clones in this sample may be carry-over from other donors' samples. Both conserved end residues are part of each CDR3. A D gene is named only where the DNA matches it firmly.

>TRBV29-1|NA
CSVEGRGSLTDTQYF
>TRBV29-1|TRBD2
CSAPLAGSYNEQFF
>TRBV12-3/TRBV12-4|NA
CASSLNGGYGYTF
>TRBV28|NA
CASSLLPEAGVITGAEQFF
>TRBV12-3/TRBV12-4|NA
CASSIGGGVTDTQYF
>TRBV5-4|NA
CASSSQGTDTQYF
>TRBV28|NA
CASRQGYEKLFF
>TRBV19|NA
CASVPGHLAKNIQYF
>TRBV7-3|TRBD1
CASSLPAGGNTGELFF
>TRBV11-2|TRBD2
CASSQTSGAYYEQYF
>TRBV18|NA
CASSPRVDRNSPFHF
>TRBV4-1|NA
CASSQGLYGNTIYF
>TRBV5-8|TRBD2
CASSLEGGSTTDTQYF
>TRBV20-1|TRBD2
CSARGTSQSGELFF
>TRBV19|NA
CASSLRTGGNTEAFF
>TRBV7-3|NA
CASSLSREDEQYF
>TRBV6-1|NA
CASSRFTADTQYF
>TRBV18|NA
CASSPTGAGTYEQYF
>TRBV6-5|NA
CASSSSGGSPLHF
>TRBV6-1|TRBD1
CASSRTGGWSPLHF
>TRBV6-1|TRBD2
CASSSSGRKNIQYF
>TRBV20-1|TRBD2
CSARGRLAGFPYEQYF
>TRBV27|NA
CASMGVMVQHTGELFF